The T cell receptor beta chain under discussion was sequenced for a study of blood T cells in healthy people across ages. The overall study: Template switching captured about one barcoded beta molecule per two T cells.

The donors, all healthy, were Caucasians living in Russia, aged about 6 to 90. Remarks on this clonotype: Antigen unknown.

This CDR3 is 14 amino acids long. The V gene lost 6 bases and the J gene lost 4 bases, with 15 bases spanning the gap. Germline V CDR1 and CDR2: MNHEY, SVGEGT. The study's findings and limits: Naive CD4+ cell counts and diversity both ran higher in long-lived than in aged donors.

A J-beta primer mix and a sample-barcoded 5' primer were used in a second PCR of about 7 to 12 cycles. MiXCR was run by TCRdb on the 5' RACE reads, yielding one entry per CDR3 protein. Among about 1 million distinct CDR3 sequences, 20% to 25% were seen once, and the ten largest hold approximately 0.75%. Separately, the same data were catalogued under a study of T cells of mothers and their children. This second study says: Evidence of persistent microchimeric T cell clones was absent.

The chain uses TRBV6-2 or TRBV6-3 and TRBJ1-1; D possibly corresponds to TRBD1 (5 bases). This TCR was sampled from a girl aged 2-10 years in good health. Input material: blood. The CDR3 is CASSKTAQGTEAFF. The CDR3 nucleotides read TGTGCCAGCAGCAAGACAGCCCAAGGCACTGAAGCTTTCTTT.